This TCR beta chain was sequenced during a study of cytomegalovirus exposure and HLA in healthy donors. Study as a whole: Earlier findings included more than 95 million unique TCR beta sequences obtained from 150 million to 200 million T cells.

Primers for the PCR totalled 60 Vbeta and 13 Jbeta. The data were produced by immunoSEQ multiplex PCR, yet TCRdb's version contains in-frame clones alone and is incomplete. The data contain around 130,000 clones, roughly four fifths of them singletons. CDR1 and CDR2 (germline): MNHNS, SASEGT. The CDR3 extends over 14 amino acids. V lost 5 bases to trimming and J lost 4 bases, with 15 bases between them. This clone has more than one count but fewer than ten. Sequencing was performed on PBMCs. This chain connects TRBV6-1 to TRBJ2-7; tentatively, D is TRBD1 (6 bases). The sequence was collected from a man aged 30 to 39 in good health and CMV-seronegative. The CDR3 region has the DNA TGTGCCAGCAGTTCAACTGGGGGCGGGTACGAGCAGTACTTC. Translation: CASSSTGGGYEQYF.